A selection of T cell receptor beta chains follows, all from one sample in a study of blood T cell dynamics during melanoma immunotherapy. Assay used: immunoSEQ multiplex PCR; TCRdb lists only in-frame clones, some missing. The top ten hold 1.1% to 1.5% of the sample, which has around 1,400 clones, 90% seen once. The material sequenced was effector memory CD8+ T cells from blood, taken from a patient treated with checkpoint blockade. Receptors originate from a human donor with melanoma. CDR3s include the opening cysteine and the closing phenylalanine or tryptophan. Fields, in order: clone size, J gene, V gene, D gene, CDR3 protein, CDR3 DNA. D genes are given only for firm matches. The size of a clone is reported for some rows only, either as once, few or many, or as a class for expanded clones.

abundance: .
j_gene: TRBJ1-4
v_gene: TRBV4-1
d_gene: .
CDR3aa: CASSQDPDRTTNEKLFF
CDR3nt: TGCGCCAGCAGCCAAGATCCAGACAGAACAACTAATGAAAAACTGTTTTTT

abundance: .
j_gene: TRBJ2-3
v_gene: TRBV10-1
d_gene: TRBD1
CDR3aa: CASSVKAGGIDTQYF
CDR3nt: TGCGCCAGCAGTGTCAAGGCAGGGGGCATCGATACGCAGTATTTT

abundance: .
j_gene: TRBJ2-7
v_gene: TRBV19
d_gene: .
CDR3aa: CASSIGILRADVHEQYF
CDR3nt: TGTGCCAGTAGTATAGGGATCCTCCGGGCAGACGTTCACGAGCAGTACTTC

abundance: .
j_gene: TRBJ1-5
v_gene: TRBV21-1
d_gene: .
CDR3aa: CASSTRQGANQPQHF
CDR3nt: TGTGCCAGCAGCACAAGACAGGGGGCCAATCAGCCCCAGCATTTT

abundance: .
j_gene: TRBJ2-3
v_gene: TRBV5-1
d_gene: .
CDR3aa: CASSFDLPSDSTDTQYF
CDR3nt: TGCGCCAGCAGCTTTGACCTCCCTAGCGACAGCACAGATACGCAGTATTTT

abundance: once
j_gene: TRBJ1-6
v_gene: TRBV7-9
d_gene: .
CDR3aa: CASSFDSLLSPLHF
CDR3nt: TGTGCCAGCAGCTTTGACAGCTTATTGTCACCCCTCCACTTT

abundance: .
j_gene: TRBJ2-7
v_gene: TRBV2
d_gene: .
CDR3aa: CASMEAYEQYF
CDR3nt: TGTGCCAGCATGGAGGCCTACGAGCAGTACTTC

abundance: .
j_gene: TRBJ1-4
v_gene: TRBV6-6
d_gene: TRBD1
CDR3aa: CASSYKLTGGELFF
CDR3nt: TGTGCCAGCAGTTACAAATTGACAGGGGGCGAACTGTTTTTT

abundance: once
j_gene: TRBJ1-6
v_gene: TRBV5-4
d_gene: .
CDR3aa: CASSPLGGGSPLHF
CDR3nt: TGTGCCAGCAGCCCCTTGGGGGGCGGTTCACCCCTCCACTTT

abundance: .
j_gene: TRBJ2-7
v_gene: TRBV4-2
d_gene: .
CDR3aa: CASSQADGYYEQYF
CDR3nt: TGTGCCAGCAGCCAAGCCGACGGTTACTACGAGCAGTACTTC

abundance: .
j_gene: TRBJ1-4
v_gene: TRBV2
d_gene: .
CDR3aa: CASTLREANEKLFF
CDR3nt: TGTGCCAGCACCCTGCGGGAGGCTAATGAAAAACTGTTTTTT

abundance: once
j_gene: TRBJ2-6
v_gene: TRBV7-3
d_gene: .
CDR3aa: CASSIPGNLSSGANVLTF
CDR3nt: TGTGCCAGCAGCATCCCCGGGAATCTCAGCTCTGGGGCCAACGTCCTGACTTTC

abundance: .
j_gene: TRBJ1-3
v_gene: TRBV4-3
d_gene: .
CDR3aa: CASSQDWASGNTIYF
CDR3nt: TGCGCCAGCAGCCAAGACTGGGCCTCTGGAAACACCATATATTTT

abundance: .
j_gene: TRBJ1-4
v_gene: TRBV4-1
d_gene: .
CDR3aa: CASSQVDTGNEKLFF
CDR3nt: TGCGCCAGCAGCCAAGTAGACACAGGGAATGAAAAACTGTTTTTT

abundance: .
j_gene: TRBJ2-2
v_gene: TRBV11-1
d_gene: .
CDR3aa: CASSLGLTGELFF
CDR3nt: TGTGCCAGCAGCTTAGGGTTAACCGGGGAGCTGTTTTTT

abundance: .
j_gene: TRBJ2-2
v_gene: TRBV4-2
d_gene: TRBD2
CDR3aa: CASSQGFPTSGYTGELFF
CDR3nt: TGTGCCAGCAGCCAAGGTTTTCCGACTAGCGGATACACCGGGGAGCTGTTTTTT

abundance: .
j_gene: TRBJ2-7
v_gene: TRBV28
d_gene: .
CDR3aa: CASSSSGYPYEQYF
CDR3nt: TGTGCCAGCAGTTCTTCCGGATATCCCTACGAGCAGTACTTC

abundance: once
j_gene: TRBJ2-7
v_gene: TRBV29-1
d_gene: TRBD2
CDR3aa: CSVELGTSGRYEQYF
CDR3nt: TGCAGCGTTGAATTGGGGACTAGCGGGAGGTACGAGCAGTACTTC

abundance: .
j_gene: TRBJ1-4
v_gene: TRBV2
d_gene: TRBD1
CDR3aa: CASIEDRMDYEKLFF
CDR3nt: TGTGCCAGCATTGAGGACAGGATGGATTATGAAAAACTGTTTTTT

abundance: .
j_gene: TRBJ2-2
v_gene: TRBV6-6
d_gene: TRBD1
CDR3aa: CASRLTGARGGELFF
CDR3nt: TGTGCCAGCAGACTGACAGGGGCGCGGGGCGGGGAGCTGTTTTTT

abundance: .
j_gene: TRBJ2-7
v_gene: TRBV6-6
d_gene: TRBD2
CDR3aa: CASSAGGTQYEQYF
CDR3nt: TGTGCCAGCAGCGCGGGGGGGACTCAATACGAGCAGTACTTC

abundance: .
j_gene: TRBJ1-5
v_gene: TRBV27
d_gene: .
CDR3aa: CASSYGGPNQPQHF
CDR3nt: TGTGCCAGCAGTTATGGGGGTCCCAATCAGCCCCAGCATTTT

abundance: .
j_gene: TRBJ2-1
v_gene: TRBV28
d_gene: .
CDR3aa: CASSFLPDPYNEQFF
CDR3nt: TGTGCCAGCAGTTTCTTGCCGGATCCCTACAATGAGCAGTTCTTC

abundance: .
j_gene: TRBJ1-2
v_gene: TRBV10-3
d_gene: .
CDR3aa: CAISEWAGSEGNYGYTF
CDR3nt: TGTGCCATCAGTGAATGGGCGGGGTCTGAGGGCAACTATGGCTACACCTTC

abundance: .
j_gene: TRBJ2-4
v_gene: TRBV30
d_gene: .
CDR3aa: CAWTPLPPLAKNIQYF
CDR3nt: TGTGCCTGGACCCCCTTGCCTCCCCTAGCCAAAAACATTCAGTACTTC

abundance: .
j_gene: TRBJ2-7
v_gene: TRBV4-1
d_gene: TRBD1
CDR3aa: CASSQGTGGFDEQYF
CDR3nt: TGCGCCAGCAGCCAGGGGACAGGGGGGTTCGACGAGCAGTACTTC

abundance: .
j_gene: TRBJ1-5
v_gene: TRBV19
d_gene: .
CDR3aa: CASSIVFKNNQPQHF
CDR3nt: TGTGCCAGTAGTATAGTGTTTAAGAATAATCAGCCCCAGCATTTT

abundance: .
j_gene: TRBJ1-1
v_gene: TRBV5-8
d_gene: .
CDR3aa: CASSPPGVDMNTEAFF
CDR3nt: TGTGCCAGCAGCCCGCCGGGGGTCGATATGAACACTGAAGCTTTCTTT

abundance: .
j_gene: TRBJ2-1
v_gene: TRBV7-6
d_gene: .
CDR3aa: CASTGGFYNEQFF
CDR3nt: TGTGCCAGCACAGGGGGGTTTTACAATGAGCAGTTCTTC

abundance: .
j_gene: TRBJ1-4
v_gene: TRBV28
d_gene: .
CDR3aa: CASSPGTNLFF
CDR3nt: TGTGCCAGCAGTCCCGGGACTAACCTGTTTTTT

abundance: .
j_gene: TRBJ2-2
v_gene: TRBV11-2
d_gene: .
CDR3aa: CASSLGQGHTGELFF
CDR3nt: TGTGCCAGCAGCTTGGGCCAGGGACACACCGGGGAGCTGTTTTTT

abundance: .
j_gene: TRBJ2-7
v_gene: TRBV28
d_gene: .
CDR3aa: CASSNPGPAYEQYF
CDR3nt: TGTGCCAGCAGTAATCCGGGGCCCGCTTACGAGCAGTACTTC

abundance: .
j_gene: TRBJ1-3
v_gene: TRBV4-1
d_gene: .
CDR3aa: CASSQEPGMSSGNTIYF
CDR3nt: TGCGCCAGCAGCCAAGAGCCAGGGATGAGCTCTGGAAACACCATATATTTT

abundance: .
j_gene: TRBJ2-7
v_gene: TRBV7-9
d_gene: .
CDR3aa: CASSYPDRLYEQYF
CDR3nt: TGTGCCAGCAGCTACCCCGACAGACTATACGAGCAGTACTTC

abundance: once
j_gene: TRBJ2-4
v_gene: TRBV9
d_gene: TRBD1
CDR3aa: CASSTQGGLAKNIQYF
CDR3nt: TGTGCCAGCAGTACACAGGGGGGTCTAGCCAAAAACATTCAGTACTTC

abundance: .
j_gene: TRBJ2-7
v_gene: TRBV14
d_gene: TRBD1
CDR3aa: CASSLGTGWRYEQYF
CDR3nt: TGTGCCAGCAGCCTGGGGACAGGGTGGCGATACGAGCAGTACTTC

abundance: .
j_gene: TRBJ1-1
v_gene: TRBV5-1
d_gene: TRBD1
CDR3aa: CASSPGTGMNTEAFF
CDR3nt: TGCGCCAGCAGCCCGGGGACAGGGATGAACACTGAAGCTTTCTTT

abundance: .
j_gene: TRBJ1-1
v_gene: TRBV19
d_gene: .
CDR3aa: CASGGGEF
CDR3nt: TGTGCCAGTGGGGGCGGGGAATTT

abundance: .
j_gene: TRBJ2-7
v_gene: TRBV5-1
d_gene: .
CDR3aa: CASSQTLGSYEQYF
CDR3nt: TGCGCCAGCAGCCAAACCCTTGGCTCCTACGAGCAGTACTTC

abundance: .
j_gene: TRBJ2-1
v_gene: TRBV27
d_gene: TRBD2
CDR3aa: CASRGVAGGYNEQFF
CDR3nt: TGTGCCAGCAGGGGAGTAGCGGGGGGCTACAATGAGCAGTTCTTC

abundance: .
j_gene: TRBJ1-1
v_gene: TRBV28
d_gene: .
CDR3aa: CASSLISEGTEAFF
CDR3nt: TGTGCCAGCAGTTTAATTTCAGAGGGGACTGAAGCTTTCTTT

abundance: .
j_gene: TRBJ1-6
v_gene: TRBV27
d_gene: .
CDR3aa: CASSSLGHDSPLHF
CDR3nt: TGTGCCAGCAGTTCGCTGGGCCATGATTCACCCCTCCACTTT

abundance: .
j_gene: TRBJ2-1
v_gene: TRBV4-1
d_gene: .
CDR3aa: CASSQDRGSYNEQFF
CDR3nt: TGCGCCAGCAGCCAAGACAGGGGTTCCTACAATGAGCAGTTCTTC

abundance: .
j_gene: TRBJ2-1
v_gene: TRBV18
d_gene: .
CDR3aa: CASSQSGAGSSYNEQFF
CDR3nt: TGTGCCAGCTCACAATCCGGCGCAGGGAGCTCCTACAATGAGCAGTTCTTC

abundance: .
j_gene: TRBJ2-7
v_gene: TRBV15
d_gene: TRBD2
CDR3aa: CATSVKAGEEPYEQYF
CDR3nt: TGTGCCACCAGCGTAAAAGCGGGGGAGGAGCCCTACGAGCAGTACTTC

abundance: few
j_gene: TRBJ2-7
v_gene: TRBV12-5
d_gene: .
CDR3aa: CASGDSGDEQYF
CDR3nt: TGTGCTAGTGGGGATTCGGGGGACGAGCAGTACTTC

abundance: .
j_gene: TRBJ1-1
v_gene: TRBV19
d_gene: TRBD1
CDR3aa: CASSIYQGANTEAFF
CDR3nt: TGTGCCAGTAGTATATACCAGGGGGCGAACACTGAAGCTTTCTTT